This TCR beta chain was obtained from a study of shared clonotypes between healthy human individuals. Sequencing was performed with immunoSEQ multiplex PCR; in TCRdb, only in-frame clones are kept and a portion is missing. The sample contains about 1.5 million clones, 95% to 99% of which appear only once. The CDR3 extends over 14 amino acids. J was trimmed by 4 bases and V by 5 bases; bases with no gene match: 4. Germline values: CDR1 SEHNR, CDR2 FQNEAQ (reference sequence). This clone occurred once. The rearrangement joins TRBV7-9 to TRBJ2-5, with 10 bases fitting TRBD1. The receptor's source is a man aged 30-40 years in good health. The source material was naive CD4+ T cells sorted from blood. Subset: CD45RA+ positively selected. The CDR3 DNA reads TGTGCCAGCAGCCCCTGGGACAGGGGAGAGACCCAGTACTTC. Translation: CASSPWDRGETQYF.